This T cell receptor beta chain was identified in a study of blood T cell repertoires in COVID-19. As for the study in general: Sites across the United States, Italy and Spain contributed samples from acute and convalescent COVID-19.

Trimming removed 6 bases from V and 8 bases from J; junction bases left unmatched: 4. Germline loops: CDR1 ENHRY, CDR2 SYGVKD. There are 12 residues in the CDR3. Individuals drawn from around 24 US areas were roughly 18 to 100 years old. Cohorts were based on clinical histories the participants reported. Exposed participants encountered a COVID-19 case during the 2 weeks preceding study entry. The repertoire was sequenced with immunoSEQ multiplex PCR; TCRdb's copy has only in-frame clones and lacks some. The repertoire has around 200,000 clones, approximately 86% of them found once; the top ten carry approximately 4.8%.

This TCR was sampled from a woman aged 25 to 39 who had been exposed to COVID-19. The rearrangement uses TRBV10-3 and TRBJ2-1; 7 bases are a match to TRBD2. The sample comprised PBMCs or T cells enriched from blood (not recorded which). The CDR3 sequence: CAIRTSSDEQFF. DNA of the CDR3: TGTGCCATCAGGACTAGCTCGGATGAGCAGTTCTTC.